This T cell receptor beta chain was recovered during a study of blood T cell repertoires in COVID-19. Study context: Acute and convalescent COVID-19 samples came from the United States, Italy and Spain. PBMCs, B-cell-depleted T cells, or T cells were the source of the cDNA or gDNA that made up the material.

Seattle patients were enrolled while actively infected and followed longitudinally. CDR1 is SGHTA and CDR2 is FQGNSA in the germline V gene. Trimming took 5 bases from V and 6 from J; bases not matched to a gene: 5. CDR3 length equals 13 residues. Authors' processing steps: Reference gene primer amplification yielded estimated nucleated cell counts. Method: immunoSEQ multiplex PCR; TCRdb's copy keeps in-frame clones and lacks some. V and J calls and clone size are those listed in that table; D and trimming were worked out from the DNA. The sample records more than 200,000 clones, approximately 80% being singletons.

The chain couples TRBV7-2 to TRBJ1-2; TRBD1 aligns across 8 bases. The receptor was isolated from a woman of 80 years or more with COVID-19, enrolled during active disease. Specimen: peripheral blood. The CDR3 bases are TGTGCCAGCAGCCGGACAGGGCATGATGGCTACACCTTC. Translation: CASSRTGHDGYTF.